A single sample gave rise to the 32 T cell receptor beta chains below, sequenced in a study of neurological immune-mediated disorders. MiXCR, applied by TCRdb to the 5' RACE reads, yields one record per CDR3 protein. The repertoire consists of 50,000 to 75,000 distinct CDR3 sequences, with more than 3.5% occurring once and the leading ten covering 2.5% to 3%. Sequenced: PBMCs. Source of these receptors: a man aged 45 to 65 with multiple sclerosis.

This clonotype was seen at least ten times. The V gene is TRBV3-1, the J gene TRBJ1-1; D uncertain. This CDR3 region has 13 residues. V lost 0 bases to trimming and J lost 3 bases, with 5 bases between them. Germline V gene lookup returns CDR1 LGHDT and CDR2 YNNKEL (reference sequence). Here the CDR3 reads CASSQDWYTEAFF. The CDR3 nucleotides read TGTGCCAGCAGCCAAGATTGGTACACTGAAGCTTTCTTT.

Concerning this clonotype: Being one base from a much bigger clone, this may be a read error. This chain links TRBV6-5 with TRBJ1-2; D is unresolved. The V gene's germline CDR1 is MNHEY and CDR2 SVGAGI. V dropped 2 bases and J dropped 8 bases, with 15 bases sitting between them. CDR3 length: 14 amino acids. The CDR3 DNA follows: TGTGCCAGCAGTTACGAGAGAAAGGCCGTGGGCTACACCTTC. The encoded protein is CASSYERKAVGYTF.

In the case of this clonotype: The junction does not match germline at one end; this may be a read error. The rearrangement uses TRBV6-5 and TRBJ1-6; no definite D call. The CDR3 runs 20 residues. Germline CDR1 is MNHEY and CDR2 is SVGAGI. The CDR3 DNA is TGTGCCAGCAGTTACACGAAGACAAGCCGTAGTGCGACATATAATTCACCCCTCAACTTT. Translating it yields CASSYTKTSRSATYNSPLNF.

This clonotype has a count of ten or more. V gene TRBV10-1 combines with J gene TRBJ2-3; the D is unclear. CDR1 is WNHNN, CDR2 SYGVQD, per germline (reference sequence). The CDR3 loop spans 14 amino acids. V was pared by 5 bases and J by 5 bases, with 14 bases between. This CDR3 is CASSPRWLIDTQYF. For the CDR3, the DNA is TGCGCCAGCAGTCCCAGGTGGCTTATAGATACGCAGTATTTT.

This clonotype was seen repeatedly, ten times or more. J is TRBJ1-3 and V is TRBV5-1; 12 positions match TRBD1. CDR3 size: 17 residues. In germline, CDR1 is SGHRS, CDR2 YFSETQ. V lost 0 bases, J lost 3 bases, and 4 bases stayed unmatched. The CDR3 sequence: CASSLAGTGGGGNTIYF. In DNA form, the CDR3 reads TGCGCCAGCAGCTTGGCCGGGACAGGGGGCGGTGGAAACACCATATATTTT.

There are many counts of this clonotype. The chain recombines TRBV5-1 with TRBJ2-2; TRBD2 might be the D (5 bases). V dropped 1 base and J dropped 6 bases, with 10 bases sitting between them. Germline values: CDR1 SGHRS, CDR2 YFSETQ. This CDR3 contains 14 residues. CDR3 nucleotides: TGCGCCAGCAGCTTGTCCGGGGTCCCCGGGGAGCTGTTTTTT. Amino acids: CASSLSGVPGELFF.

This clonotype was observed many times. This chain uses TRBV10-3 with TRBJ2-3; D is uncertain. Trimming pared 0 bases from V and 1 base from J, leaving 14 bases between. The CDR3 sequence is 17 residues long. Germline CDR1 ENHRY, CDR2 SYGVKD. Here the CDR3 reads CAISESMGIGGTDTQYF. In DNA form, the CDR3 reads TGTGCCATCAGTGAGTCGATGGGAATTGGAGGCACAGATACGCAGTATTTT.

This clonotype was found many times. V gene TRBV20-1 combines with J gene TRBJ1-1, with unresolved D. CDR1 and CDR2 from the germline V gene are DFQATT and SNEGSKA (reference sequence). CDR3 length: 11 amino acids. The V gene lost 4 bases and the J gene lost 1 base, with 4 bases spanning the gap. The CDR3, as DNA: TGCAGTGCTACAGAGAACACTGAAGCTTTCTTT. Its protein is CSATENTEAFF.

This clonotype was seen ten or more times. The gene calls are TRBV7-9 and TRBJ1-6; 7 bases are shared with TRBD1. Germline V CDR1 and CDR2: SEHNR, FQNEAQ (reference sequence). J was trimmed by 7 bases and V by 0 bases; bases with no gene match: 3. The CDR3 is made up of 15 amino acids. For the CDR3, the DNA is TGTGCCAGCAGCTTAGCAGGGACAGCGAATTCACCCCTCCACTTT. The encoded protein is CASSLAGTANSPLHF.

This clonotype appeared many times. The chain uses TRBV5-1 and TRBJ1-1, with D uncertain. CDR1 is SGHRS, CDR2 YFSETQ, per germline. Trimming left V 1 base short and J 2 bases short, with 6 bases between. CDR3 length: 13 residues. DNA for the CDR3: TGCGCCAGCAGCTTGCTCGTCAACACTGAAGCTTTCTTT. This gives the protein CASSLLVNTEAFF.

This clonotype has at least ten counts. The chain carries TRBV7-2 and TRBJ1-4; D perhaps matches TRBD1 (6 bases). The germline V gene has CDR1 SGHTA and CDR2 FQGNSA. This CDR3 comprises 17 residues. V dropped 0 bases and J dropped 8 bases, with 19 bases sitting between them. In DNA form, the CDR3 reads TGTGCCAGCAGCTTAGCTCTCAGGGGAAGCGTTTGGGAAAAACTGTTTTTT. This encodes CASSLALRGSVWEKLFF.

Many counts were recorded for this clonotype. The gene calls are TRBV9 and TRBJ2-7; D is unresolved. The V gene's germline CDR1 is SGDLS and CDR2 YYNGEE. The CDR3 runs to 13 residues. The germline V and J ends were trimmed by 0 bases and 0 bases, with 4 bases remaining between them. The CDR3 nucleotides are TGTGCCAGCAGCGTAGGGAGCTCCTACGAGCAGTACTTC. This encodes CASSVGSSYEQYF.

This clonotype has at least ten counts. The rearrangement joins TRBV12-3 or TRBV12-4 to TRBJ1-1; D remains ambiguous. This CDR3 comprises 14 residues. The V end was cut by 6 bases, the J end by 0 bases, with 11 bases between. The CDR3 DNA reads TGTGCCAGCAGCCCCGGAGGTATGAACACTGAAGCTTTCTTT. This translates into CASSPGGMNTEAFF.

This clonotype was detected many times. This chain joins TRBV5-1 and TRBJ2-2; TRBD1 aligns across 7 bases. CDR1 and CDR2 (germline): SGHRS, YFSETQ. After removal of 4 bases from V and 5 bases from J, the junction contained 8 bases not matched to a gene. CDR3 length equals 15 residues. The CDR3 DNA reads as TGCGCCAGCAGCCCGCGACAGGGATGGACCGGGGAGCTGTTTTTT. Translated, it gives CASSPRQGWTGELFF.

In its sample, this clonotype was seen many times. The rearrangement joins TRBV28 to TRBJ1-1; D is ambiguous. Deletions cut 3 bases from V and 6 bases from J, with 17 bases between. Germline V gene lookup returns CDR1 MDHEN and CDR2 SYDVKM. The CDR3 extends over 15 amino acids. The CDR3 bases are TGTGCCAGCAGTTTTGGACCCTTGCAGAGCGCTGAAGCTTTCTTT. It is translated as CASSFGPLQSAEAFF.

This clonotype was seen ten or more times. The V call is TRBV5-4, the J call TRBJ1-1, with D possibly being TRBD1 (5 bases). From germline, CDR1 is SGHNT and CDR2 YYREEE (reference sequence). CDR3 length: 14 amino acids. The V and J ends lost 4 bases and 4 bases respectively, with 14 bases between them. CDR3 in amino acids: CASSPVGGTTEAFF. In DNA, the CDR3 is TGTGCCAGCAGCCCCGTCGGGGGGACCACTGAAGCTTTCTTT.

This clonotype was seen repeatedly, ten times or more. The CDR3 sequence: CASSVGWSQETQYF. In DNA, the CDR3 is TGTGCCAGCAGTGTCGGGTGGAGCCAAGAGACCCAGTACTTC. The chain recombines TRBV2 with TRBJ2-5; unclear D gene. Trimming removed 4 bases at V and 1 base at J, with 10 bases between. CDR3 length: 14 residues. Germline CDR1 is SNHLY and CDR2 is FYNNEI.

This clonotype was seen only a few times. Being one base from a much bigger clone, this may be a read error. This chain joins TRBV13 and TRBJ2-3; 7 bases match TRBD1. The length of the CDR3 is 14 residues. Germline CDR1 PRHDT, CDR2 FYEKMQ (reference sequence). The CDR3 coding sequence is TGTGCCAGCAGCCTAGGGACAGTAGTAGATACGCAGTATTTT. This sequence encodes CASSLGTVVDTQYF. The full variable domain, its missing parts supplied by reference TRBV13 and TRBJ2-3, is AAGVIQSPRHLIKEKRETATLKCYPIPRHDTVYWYQQGPGQDPQFLISFYEKMQSDKGSIPDRFSAQQFSDYHSELNMSSLELGDSALYFCASSLGTVVDTQYFGPGTRLTVL.

This clonotype was observed many times. This chain connects TRBV5-5 to TRBJ2-1; D gene ambiguous. The germline V gene has CDR1 SGHKS and CDR2 YYEKEE (reference sequence). CDR3 length: 15 amino acids. The V gene lost 1 base and the J gene lost 8 bases, with 16 bases spanning the gap. The CDR3 reads CASSLRALSGDEQFF. CDR3 nucleotides: TGTGCCAGCAGCTTGCGTGCCCTCTCCGGCGATGAGCAGTTCTTC.

This clonotype was recorded at least ten times. The V and J genes are TRBV5-1 and TRBJ1-1, with D possibly being TRBD1 (5 bases). Between the trimmed V and J ends, which lost 2 bases and 3 bases, there was a span of 14 bases. Per germline, CDR1 SGHRS and CDR2 YFSETQ. CDR3 size: 15 residues. CDR3 sequence: CASSLVGRGDTEAFF. The CDR3 bases are TGCGCCAGCAGCTTAGTTGGCAGAGGGGACACTGAAGCTTTCTTT.

This clonotype was counted ten times or more. CDR3: CATSAQGTSGGYNEQFF. CDR3 bases: TGTGCCACCAGTGCCCAAGGGACTAGCGGGGGGTACAATGAGCAGTTCTTC. The rearrangement links TRBV24-1 to TRBJ2-1, with 15 positions matching TRBD2. V trimming: 5 bases; J trimming: 4 bases; junction bases outside the gene matches: 5. Germline values: CDR1 KGHDR, CDR2 SFDVKD. This CDR3 contains 17 residues.

This clonotype was seen many times. The chain joins TRBV5-1 to TRBJ2-7; no clear D gene. Germline lookup yields CDR1 SGHRS and CDR2 YFSETQ. The V end lost 4 bases, the J end lost 5 bases, and 10 bases lay between the germline ends. The CDR3 has 12 amino acids. CDR3 DNA sequence: TGCGCCAGCAGCCTCAGACCCCACGAGCAGTACTTC. It codes for CASSLRPHEQYF.

This clonotype was seen ten or more times. This CDR3 is CSVLREINTGELFF. The CDR3 nucleotides are TGCAGCGTTCTCAGGGAGATTAACACCGGGGAGCTGTTTTTT. The V and J genes are TRBV29-1 and TRBJ2-2, with D perhaps assigned TRBD1 or TRBD2 (5 bases each). V was trimmed by 5 bases and J by 2 bases, leaving 12 bases between them. Germline lookup yields CDR1 SQVTM and CDR2 ANQGSEA. This CDR3 spans 14 amino acids.

This clonotype has ten or more counts. CDR3: CASKSPEATEAFF. The CDR3 DNA sequence: TGTGCCAGCAAATCCCCCGAGGCCACTGAAGCTTTCTTT. The chain uses TRBV6-5 and TRBJ1-1; D is uncertain. Germline-derived CDR1 and CDR2 are MNHEY and SVGAGI. Trimming removed 7 bases from V and 4 bases from J, with 13 bases in between. There are 13 residues in the CDR3.

This clonotype was recorded at least ten times. The rearrangement joins TRBV7-2 to TRBJ2-4; D might be TRBD1 (5 bases). With 5 bases removed from V and 7 bases from J, the gap between germline ends came to 15 bases. Germline CDR1 and CDR2: SGHTA and FQGNSA. The CDR3 sequence is 14 residues long. CDR3 amino acids: CASSVGAMRNIQYF. In DNA form, the CDR3 reads TGTGCCAGCAGCGTTGGGGCGATGAGGAACATTCAGTACTTC.

The J gene is TRBJ1-4, the V gene TRBV18; no firm D call. In germline, CDR1 is KGHSH, CDR2 LQKENI. The CDR3 is 17 residues long. V shed 2 bases and J shed 10 bases, with 23 bases lying between them. The CDR3, as DNA: TGTGCCAGCTCACCAGCGTTTGTGGCCTCGGCGGGTGTAAAACTGTTTTTT. Translating it yields CASSPAFVASAGVKLFF. The full variable domain, rest sourced from reference TRBV18 and TRBJ1-4, is NAGVMQNPRHLVRRRGQEARLRCSPMKGHSHVYWYRQLPEEGLKFMVYLQKENIIDESGMPKERFSAEFPKEGPSILRIQQVVRGDSAAYFCASSPAFVASAGVKLFFGSGTQLSVL.

This chain joins TRBV12-3 or TRBV12-4 and TRBJ2-5, with D possibly being TRBD1 (5 bases). V gave up 5 bases and J gave up 0 bases, with 10 bases separating them. The CDR3 runs 14 residues. In DNA, the CDR3 is TGTGCCAGCAGTCCTGGACACAACCAAGAGACCCAGTACTTC. As protein: CASSPGHNQETQYF.

This clonotype was seen many times. The chain is built from TRBV6-5 and TRBJ1-4; D unresolved. The CDR3 consists of 13 residues. V was cut by 2 bases and J by 5 bases, with 6 bases left in between. Germline V lookup: CDR1 MNHEY, CDR2 SVGAGI. CDR3 residues: CASSYRENEKLFF. The CDR3 coding sequence is TGTGCCAGCAGTTACAGGGAAAATGAAAAACTGTTTTTT.

This clonotype was observed many times. This chain uses TRBV20-1 with TRBJ1-4; D call uncertain. The germline gives CDR1 DFQATT, CDR2 SNEGSKA (reference sequence). Trimming took off 6 bases at V and 4 bases at J, with 15 bases between the two ends. The CDR3 totals 14 residues. CDR3 DNA: TGCAGTGCCAAGACGGGCCGGAGTAATGAAAAACTGTTTTTT. This codes for CSAKTGRSNEKLFF.

Ten or more counts support this clonotype. The junction shows a germline mismatch at one end, possibly a read error. The J gene is TRBJ1-5, the V gene TRBV11-2; the D is unclear. The germline gives CDR1 SGHAT, CDR2 FQNNGV. This CDR3 contains 13 residues. The CDR3 DNA reads as TGTGCCAGCAGCCGGGCAGCGGGTCAGCCCCAGAATTTT. Encoded protein: CASSRAAGQPQNF.

This clonotype appeared many times. The V gene is TRBV5-1, the J gene TRBJ2-2; 8 bases map to TRBD1. The germline V gene encodes CDR1 SGHRS and CDR2 YFSETQ. This CDR3 has 15 amino acids. V lost 0 bases and J lost 5; bases outside the gene matches: 3. The DNA for the CDR3 is TGCGCCAGCAGCTTGGGGGACAGGTTAACCGGGGAGCTGTTTTTT. This gives the protein CASSLGDRLTGELFF.

This clonotype has a count of ten or more. The V call is TRBV9, the J call TRBJ2-1; perhaps TRBD2 as D (7 bases). The CDR3 runs to 15 residues. V lost 1 base, J lost 6 bases, and 14 bases lay in between. Germline lookup yields CDR1 SGDLS and CDR2 YYNGEE. In DNA, the CDR3 is TGTGCCAGCAGCGTAACGGGGGGCAGGGGCAATGAGCAGTTCTTC. The encoded protein is CASSVTGGRGNEQFF.